These T cell receptor beta chains were read from a single sample in a study of T cells after yellow fever vaccination. TCRdb independently ran MiXCR on the 5' RACE reads; one entry per CDR3 protein. This sample has about 170,000 distinct CDR3 sequences, with 11% found just once. The sample consisted of CD8+ T cells sorted from PBMCs, taken 15 days after the yellow fever booster vaccination. The receptor set was obtained from a man aged 18 to 35 who received the YFV17D yellow fever vaccine. CDR3s include the opening cysteine and the closing phenylalanine or tryptophan. The order of the fields is V gene, J gene, clone size, CDR3 protein. Only some rows state a clone size, as once, few, many or a class for expanded clones.

TRBV4-1,TRBJ2-5,few,CASSPGLGVETQYF
TRBV7-3,TRBJ2-5,.,CASSLGIRTPETQYF
TRBV6-2/TRBV6-3,TRBJ2-4,.,CASSKLGAESGKAKNIQYF
TRBV7-9,TRBJ1-2,.,CASSLGTPLYGYTF
TRBV4-2,TRBJ2-3,.,CASSQAGLAGDTQYF
TRBV4-1,TRBJ1-1,.,CASSQKQGPTEAFF
TRBV7-9,TRBJ2-1,few,CASSPSGTSGFNEQFF
TRBV2,TRBJ2-3,few,CASGETASGGPDTQYF
TRBV9,TRBJ2-3,.,CASSQTSGSTDTQYF
TRBV7-9,TRBJ2-7,many,CASSLGEGYEQYF
TRBV5-4,.,.,CASSLDVNEQYF
TRBV25-1,TRBJ2-1,few,CASSESERVSYNEQFF
TRBV3-1,TRBJ1-5,few,CASTDGGGQPQHF
TRBV12-3/TRBV12-4,TRBJ1-5,.,CASSLLLVGGANQPQHF
TRBV6-5,TRBJ1-1,many,CASTHGRGHTEAFF
TRBV28,TRBJ2-2,few,CASIGQGHGELFF
TRBV7-9,TRBJ1-1,.,CASSFPGTPEAFF
TRBV27,TRBJ2-7,few,CASRRGMPRDEQYF
TRBV4-2,TRBJ1-4,.,CASSFREKLFF
TRBV28,TRBJ2-2,few,CASSLTGDDTGELFF
TRBV4-1,TRBJ2-5,few,CASSQRQGPRTQYF
TRBV15,TRBJ2-2,.,CATSSHGLRGRNGELFF
TRBV10-2,TRBJ1-2,.,CASSEFPGGVSYGYTF
TRBV27,TRBJ2-7,few,CASSSGQGVFDEQYF
TRBV12-3/TRBV12-4,TRBJ1-1,few,CASSPLGNTEAFF
TRBV19,TRBJ1-2,few,CASSTDSPGSFGYTF
TRBV4-3,TRBJ1-5,.,CASSQDLPGSSNQPQHF